These 14 T cell receptor beta chains came from one sample sequenced in a study of spatial heterogeneity in lung cancer. Sample time point: sample taken at primary tumor resection. Frozen PBMC, nontumor lung or tumor provided whole RNA, which was sequenced unsorted. One entry per CDR3 protein, called by TCRdb with MiXCR from the 5' RACE reads. The repertoire includes about 39,000 distinct CDR3 sequences, less than 6% of them detected once, and approximately 10% sits in the top ten. The specimen was PBMCs, collected at surgery. The origin of the receptors is a male donor with early-stage non-small cell lung cancer.

CDR3 sequence reads: CASSISGAPGTQYF. CDR3 coding DNA: TGTGCCAGCAGCATCTCCGGGGCCCCAGGGACCCAGTACTTC. This rearrangement joins TRBV11-1 to TRBJ2-5, with D possibly being TRBD1 or TRBD2 (5 bases each). The CDR3 is 14 residues long. Per germline, CDR1 SGHAT and CDR2 FQDESV (reference sequence). Between the trimmed V and J ends, which lost 5 bases and 7 bases, there was a span of 17 bases.

This clonotype was detected a few times. The genes are TRBV5-4 and TRBJ1-2; no clear D gene. This CDR3 is built from 13 residues. Trimming left V 4 bases short and J 2 bases short, with 9 bases between. Germline CDR1 is SGHNT and CDR2 is YYREEE (reference sequence). The CDR3 here is CASSMRMNYGYTF. CDR3 nucleotides: TGTGCCAGCAGCATGCGAATGAACTATGGCTACACCTTC.

This clonotype has a count of ten or more. This chain connects TRBV30 to TRBJ2-1; D uncertain. CDR1 and CDR2 (germline): GTSNPN, SVGIG (reference sequence). This CDR3 is built from 11 residues. Deletions cut 0 bases from V and 8 bases from J, with 5 bases between. CDR3 coding DNA: TGTGCCTGGAGTGTAATCGATGAGCAGTTCTTC. Its protein is CAWSVIDEQFF.

This clonotype was observed at least ten times. V is TRBV12-3 or TRBV12-4 and J is TRBJ1-3; TRBD1 might be the D (5 bases). V dropped 6 bases and J dropped 2 bases, with 11 bases sitting between them. The CDR3 has 14 amino acids. The DNA for the CDR3 is TGTGCCAGCAGGGTTCGGGGACCTGGAAACACCATATATTTT. This translates into CASRVRGPGNTIYF.

This clonotype is classed as medium-sized. V and J are TRBV4-1 and TRBJ2-7; no clear D gene. Between the trimmed V and J ends, which lost 0 bases and 4 bases, there was a span of 10 bases. The CDR3 totals 14 residues. Germline CDR1 is MGHRA and CDR2 is YSYEKL. The CDR3 is CASSQESYRYEQYF. The CDR3 nucleotides are TGCGCCAGCAGCCAAGAATCCTATAGGTACGAGCAGTACTTC.

This clonotype has at least ten counts. The chain couples TRBV20-1 to TRBJ1-6, with 9 bases fitting TRBD1. Looked up from germline, CDR1 is DFQATT and CDR2 is SNEGSKA (reference sequence). This CDR3 has 16 amino acids. Germline trimming cut 1 base from V and 9 bases from J; bases unmatched to any gene: 10. CDR3 in amino acids: CSARGEQGAQSSPLHF. As DNA, the CDR3 is TGCAGTGCTAGAGGAGAACAGGGGGCGCAGAGTTCACCCCTCCACTTT.

The table lists this clonotype with a few counts. At one end, the junction sequence differs from germline, possibly due to a read error. The chain couples TRBV30 to TRBJ2-7; TRBD1 aligns across 7 bases. CDR3 length equals 13 residues. Germline V CDR1 and CDR2: GTSNPN, SVGIG (reference sequence). CDR3 protein: CAGRETGSGEQYF. The CDR3 bases are TGTGCCGGGAGAGAGACAGGGTCAGGCGAGCAGTACTTC.

The sample holds a few counts of this clonotype. The chain joins TRBV28 to TRBJ2-7; 7 nucleotides align to TRBD1. J was trimmed by 2 bases and V by 1 base; bases with no gene match: 5. CDR3 length: 15 amino acids. The V gene's germline CDR1 is MDHEN and CDR2 SYDVKM. The CDR3 DNA reads TGTGCCAGCAGTTTATTGCCGGGGACAGCCTACGAGCAGTACTTC. Translation: CASSLLPGTAYEQYF.

This clonotype was observed a handful of times. V is TRBV12-3 or TRBV12-4 and J is TRBJ1-1; D may be TRBD1 (6 bases). The CDR3 sequence is 16 residues long. Trimming removed 5 bases at V and 5 bases at J, with 21 bases between. The CDR3 loop reads CASSSLPGARGTEAFF. The CDR3 DNA sequence: TGTGCCAGCAGTAGTCTCCCAGGGGCGAGAGGAACTGAAGCTTTCTTT.

This clonotype was counted a few times. V and J are TRBV6-4 and TRBJ1-1, with D unclear. Germline CDR1 reads MRHNA; CDR2 reads SNTAGT. This CDR3 is built from 14 residues. V was pared by 8 bases and J by 1 base, with 14 bases between. The CDR3 here is CASRLEGPNTEAFF. The CDR3 nucleotides read TGTGCCAGCCGGTTAGAGGGCCCGAACACTGAAGCTTTCTTT.

This clonotype has ten or more counts. The CDR3 DNA follows: TGCAGTGCTAGCACGCACCGGGACAGAGGTTCACCCCTCCACTTT. Translated, it gives CSASTHRDRGSPLHF. The V gene is TRBV20-1, the J gene TRBJ1-6; 7 bases map to TRBD1. J lost 9 bases, V lost 3 bases, and 11 bases had no gene match. The CDR3 contains 15 residues. Germline loops: CDR1 DFQATT, CDR2 SNEGSKA (reference sequence).

This clonotype was counted at least ten times. V and J are TRBV6-1 and TRBJ2-2; 9 nucleotides match TRBD1. CDR1 is MNHNS, CDR2 SASEGT, per germline. The CDR3 consists of 13 residues. J lost 6 bases, V lost 6 bases, and 2 bases had no gene match. The CDR3 loop is CASRWDRAGELFF. In DNA form, the CDR3 reads TGTGCCAGCAGGTGGGACAGGGCCGGGGAGCTGTTTTTT.

There are many counts of this clonotype. This chain links TRBV6-2 or TRBV6-3 with TRBJ1-5, with D uncertain. This CDR3 is built from 14 residues. The germline V and J ends were trimmed by 6 bases and 5 bases, with 14 bases remaining between them. Germline V gives CDR1 MNHEY, CDR2 SVGEGT. Here the CDR3 DNA reads TGTGCCAGCAGGGGATCAGGTTCGGATCAGCCCCAGCATTTT. This codes for CASRGSGSDQPQHF.

This chain connects TRBV5-1 to TRBJ1-3; TRBD1 matches at 8 bases. The CDR3 runs to 13 residues. CDR1 is SGHRS and CDR2 is YFSETQ in the germline V gene. With V trimmed by 4 bases and J by 8 bases, 5 bases remained unmatched. The CDR3 DNA sequence: TGCGCCAGCAGCGGGGGACAGGTGGACACCATATATTTT. Translation: CASSGGQVDTIYF.